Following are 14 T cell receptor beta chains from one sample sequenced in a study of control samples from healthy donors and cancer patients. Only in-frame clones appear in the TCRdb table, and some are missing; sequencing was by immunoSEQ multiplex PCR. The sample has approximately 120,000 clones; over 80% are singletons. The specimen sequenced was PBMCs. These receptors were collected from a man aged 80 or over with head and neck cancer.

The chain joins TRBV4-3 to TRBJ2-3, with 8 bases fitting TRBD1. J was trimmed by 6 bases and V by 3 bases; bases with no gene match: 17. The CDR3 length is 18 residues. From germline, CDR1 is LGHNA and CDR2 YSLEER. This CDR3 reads CASSQGRAGRGRGDTQYF. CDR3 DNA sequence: TGCGCCAGCAGCCAGGGGCGTGCGGGCAGGGGGCGCGGGGATACGCAGTATTTT.

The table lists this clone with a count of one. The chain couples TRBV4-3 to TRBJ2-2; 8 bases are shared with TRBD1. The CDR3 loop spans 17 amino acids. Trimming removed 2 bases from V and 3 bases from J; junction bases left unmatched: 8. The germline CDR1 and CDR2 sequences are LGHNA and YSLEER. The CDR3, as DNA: TGCGCCAGCAGCCAACTGGTTTCAGGGGGCTACACCGGGGAGCTGTTTTTT. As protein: CASSQLVSGGYTGELFF.

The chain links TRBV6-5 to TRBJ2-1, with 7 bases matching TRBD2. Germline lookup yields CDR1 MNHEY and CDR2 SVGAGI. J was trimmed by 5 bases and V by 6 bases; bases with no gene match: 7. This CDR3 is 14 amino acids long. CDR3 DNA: TGTGCCAGCAGCTACCCTAGCGGCCACAATGAGCAGTTCTTC. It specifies CASSYPSGHNEQFF.

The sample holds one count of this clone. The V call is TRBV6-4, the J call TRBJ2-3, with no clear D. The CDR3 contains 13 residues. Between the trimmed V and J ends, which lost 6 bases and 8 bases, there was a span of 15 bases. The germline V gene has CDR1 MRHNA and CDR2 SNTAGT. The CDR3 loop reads CASSPEESGTQYF. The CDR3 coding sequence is TGTGCCAGCAGCCCTGAAGAATCTGGTACGCAGTATTTT.

This CDR3 reads CASRDAPRNSPLHF. DNA of the CDR3: TGTGCCAGCAGAGACGCGCCCAGAAATTCACCCCTCCACTTT. This chain uses TRBV7-9 with TRBJ1-6; D remains ambiguous. Germline values: CDR1 SEHNR, CDR2 FQNEAQ (reference sequence). V was pared by 6 bases and J by 7 bases, with 13 bases between. The CDR3 has 14 residues. Full variable domain (remainder filled in from reference TRBV7-9 and TRBJ1-6): DTGVSQNPRHKITKRGQNVTFRCDPISEHNRLYWYRQTLGQGPEFLTYFQNEAQLEKSRLLSDRFSAERPKGSFSTLEIQRTEQGDSAMYLCASRDAPRNSPLHFGNGTRLTVT.

DNA for the CDR3: TGTGCCAGTAGTTTTCCTAGCGGGAGAGCAAATACGCAGTATTTT. This encodes CASSFPSGRANTQYF. V gene TRBV19 combines with J gene TRBJ2-3; 10 nucleotides line up with TRBD2. The CDR3 has 15 residues. J was trimmed by 7 bases and V by 5 bases; bases with no gene match: 9. The germline CDR1 and CDR2 sequences are LNHDA and SQIVND (reference sequence). Drawing the rest from reference TRBV19 and TRBJ2-3, the complete variable domain is DGGITQSPKYLFRKEGQNVTLSCEQNLNHDAMYWYRQDPGQGLRLIYYSQIVNDFQKGDIAEGYSVSREKKESFPLTVTSAQKNPTAFYLCASSFPSGRANTQYFGPGTRLTVL.

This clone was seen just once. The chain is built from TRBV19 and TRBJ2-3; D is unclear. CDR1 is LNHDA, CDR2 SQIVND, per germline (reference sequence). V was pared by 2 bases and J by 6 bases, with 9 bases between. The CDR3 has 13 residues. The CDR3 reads CASSIMVKDTQYF. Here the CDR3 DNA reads TGTGCCAGTAGTATAATGGTCAAGGATACGCAGTATTTT.

CDR3 loop: CATSDRQGRDTQYF. In DNA form, the CDR3 reads TGTGCCACCAGTGATCGTCAGGGGAGGGATACGCAGTATTTT. The gene calls are TRBV24-1 and TRBJ2-3, with D perhaps matching TRBD1 or TRBD2 (6 bases each). This CDR3 contains 14 residues. Trimming cost V 3 bases and J 6 bases, with 12 bases left between them. Per germline, CDR1 KGHDR and CDR2 SFDVKD.

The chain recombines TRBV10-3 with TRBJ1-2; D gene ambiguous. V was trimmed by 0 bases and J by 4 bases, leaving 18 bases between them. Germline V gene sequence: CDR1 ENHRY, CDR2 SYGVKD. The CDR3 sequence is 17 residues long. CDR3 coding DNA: TGTGCCATCAGTGAGTCGTGGGAACAGAGCGAAGGCTATGGCTACACCTTC. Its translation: CAISESWEQSEGYGYTF.

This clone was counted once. Here the CDR3 reads CASSLQGGTEAFF. The CDR3 DNA is TGTGCCAGCAGCTTACAGGGTGGAACTGAAGCTTTCTTT. The genes are TRBV5-8 and TRBJ1-1; tentative D call: TRBD1 (6 bases). Germline CDR1 reads SGHTS; CDR2 reads YDEGEE. CDR3 length: 13 amino acids. V lost 2 bases and J lost 5, with 10 bases in between.

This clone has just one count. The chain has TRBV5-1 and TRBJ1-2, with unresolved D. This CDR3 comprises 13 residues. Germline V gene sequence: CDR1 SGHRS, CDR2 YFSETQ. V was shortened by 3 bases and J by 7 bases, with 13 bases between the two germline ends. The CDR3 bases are TGCGCCAGCAGCTCCAAAAGTCACGGTGGCTACACCTTC. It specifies CASSSKSHGGYTF. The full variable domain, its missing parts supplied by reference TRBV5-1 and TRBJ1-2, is KAGVTQTPRYLIKTRGQQVTLSCSPISGHRSVSWYQQTPGQGLQFLFEYFSETQRNKGNFPGRFSGRQFSNSRSEMNVSTLELGDSALYLCASSSKSHGGYTFGSGTRLTVV.

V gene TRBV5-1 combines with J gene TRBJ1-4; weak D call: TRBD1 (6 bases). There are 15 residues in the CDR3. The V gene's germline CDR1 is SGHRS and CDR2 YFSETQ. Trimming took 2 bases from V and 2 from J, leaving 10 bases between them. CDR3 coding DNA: TGCGCCAGCAGCTTTTGGGGGGGCACTAATGAAAAACTGTTTTTT. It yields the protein CASSFWGGTNEKLFF.

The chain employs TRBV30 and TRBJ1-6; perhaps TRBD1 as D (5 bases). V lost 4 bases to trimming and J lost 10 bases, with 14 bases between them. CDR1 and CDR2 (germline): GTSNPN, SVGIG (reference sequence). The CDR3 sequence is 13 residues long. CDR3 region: CAWKQGRGSPLHF. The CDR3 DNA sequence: TGTGCCTGGAAACAAGGACGGGGGTCACCCCTCCACTTT.

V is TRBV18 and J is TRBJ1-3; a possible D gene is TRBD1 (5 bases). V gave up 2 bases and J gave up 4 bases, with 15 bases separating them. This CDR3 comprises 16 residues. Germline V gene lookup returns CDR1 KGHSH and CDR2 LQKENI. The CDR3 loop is CASSPSGQGTGNTIYF. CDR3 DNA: TGTGCCAGCTCACCATCGGGCCAGGGCACAGGAAACACCATATATTTT. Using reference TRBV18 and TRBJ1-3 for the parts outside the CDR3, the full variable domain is NAGVMQNPRHLVRRRGQEARLRCSPMKGHSHVYWYRQLPEEGLKFMVYLQKENIIDESGMPKERFSAEFPKEGPSILRIQQVVRGDSAAYFCASSPSGQGTGNTIYFGEGSWLTVV.